This T cell receptor (beta chain) derives from a study of blood T cell repertoires in COVID-19. Turning to the study itself: Material from acute and convalescent COVID-19 was sourced from the United States, Italy and Spain. In each case, the material was cDNA or gDNA derived from T cells, B-cell-depleted T cells, or PBMCs.

Followed over time, Seattle patients had been enrolled while infection was active. Authors' data handling: Reference gene primer amplification gave nucleated cell count estimates. Clones were sequenced by immunoSEQ multiplex PCR, and TCRdb holds only the in-frame ones, with some missing. V and J calls plus clone size are reproduced from that table; the DNA served to infer D and trimming. The table shows approximately 290,000 clones, with around 81% occurring only once. The germline CDR1 and CDR2 sequences are PRHDT and FYEKMQ (reference sequence). The CDR3 covers 13 residues. Deletions cut 2 bases from V and 4 bases from J, with 6 bases between.

Sequenced: peripheral blood. V is TRBV13 and J is TRBJ2-1, with D unclear. The source is a person aged 65 to 79 with COVID-19, enrolled during active disease. CDR3 amino acids: CASSLQVYNEQFF. DNA of the CDR3: TGTGCCAGCAGCTTACAGGTATACAATGAGCAGTTCTTC.